One and the same sample provided the 12 T cell receptor beta chains below, sequenced in a study of post-analysis software for immune sequencing data. What these receptors recognize is not known. Every TCR beta cDNA library bore unique molecular identifiers. TCRdb independently ran MiXCR on the PCR reads; one entry per CDR3 protein. There are 800,000 to 950,000 distinct CDR3 sequences in the sample; roughly 58% occur only once, and under 6% lies in the top ten. Study-level results: Included in a set of a handful of TRBV segments more frequent in patients than controls were TRBV5-6, TRBV5-1 and TRBV20-1.

Sequencing was performed on blood. These TCRs come from a girl aged 10-17 years with multiple sclerosis.

This clonotype has just a few counts. The genes are TRBV9 and TRBJ2-1, with a possible D match to TRBD1 (6 bases). There are 15 residues in the CDR3. CDR1 and CDR2 (germline): SGDLS, YYNGEE. V was cut by 4 bases and J by 9 bases, with 20 bases left in between. The DNA for the CDR3 is TGTGCCAGCAGCTCGGGGCAAAATAGGGGGAGTGAGCAGTTCTTC. As protein: CASSSGQNRGSEQFF.

The V gene is TRBV28, the J gene TRBJ2-7, with D unresolved. Germline V CDR1 and CDR2: MDHEN, SYDVKM. V was shortened by 3 bases and J by 5 bases, with 8 bases between the two germline ends. The CDR3 covers 12 residues. CDR3 sequence: CASSFLLHEQYF. CDR3 in DNA: TGTGCCAGCAGTTTCCTACTCCACGAGCAGTACTTC.

This clonotype was seen more than once but under ten times. The CDR3 sequence is CASSSIAKNIQYF. DNA for the CDR3: TGTGCCAGCAGCTCGATCGCCAAAAACATTCAGTACTTC. V is TRBV7-9 and J is TRBJ2-4; D not resolved. The germline gives CDR1 SEHNR, CDR2 FQNEAQ (reference sequence). CDR3 length: 13 amino acids. V lost 4 bases and J lost 1, with 5 bases in between.

The V gene is TRBV5-1, the J gene TRBJ2-2; 9 nucleotides match TRBD2. After removal of 3 bases from V and 4 bases from J, the junction contained 10 bases not matched to a gene. The germline V gene has CDR1 SGHRS and CDR2 YFSETQ. The CDR3 runs to 17 residues. The CDR3, as DNA: TGCGCCAGCAGCTGGACGGGAGCGGGAGGTGGCACCGGGGAGCTGTTTTTT. Its translation: CASSWTGAGGGTGELFF.

The chain joins TRBV10-3 to TRBJ2-5; TRBD1 matches 8 bases. The germline V gene has CDR1 ENHRY and CDR2 SYGVKD. J lost 3 bases, V lost 7 bases, and 4 bases had no gene match. CDR3 size: 13 residues. CDR3 sequence reads: CAITKTGEETQYF. DNA for the CDR3: TGTGCCATCACCAAGACAGGGGAAGAGACCCAGTACTTC.

The CDR3 nucleotides read TGCAGTGCTAGAAGTTTCGGGGGCGGGAACTACGAGCAGTACTTC. Translating it yields CSARSFGGGNYEQYF. This chain connects TRBV20-1 to TRBJ2-5; perhaps D is TRBD1 or TRBD2 (6 bases each). With the DNA end fitting TRBJ2-7 better, the J assignment may be wrong. Germline assignment: CDR1 DFQATT and CDR2 SNEGSKA (reference sequence). This CDR3 is built from 15 residues.

This clonotype was observed a handful of times. CDR3 residues: CASSLPSRYGYTF. CDR3 coding DNA: TGTGCCAGCAGCTTACCCTCCCGGTATGGCTACACCTTC. The chain employs TRBV7-2 and TRBJ1-2; D gene ambiguous. The V end was cut by 2 bases, the J end by 5 bases, with 9 bases between. The CDR3 is made up of 13 amino acids. Looked up from germline, CDR1 is SGHTA and CDR2 is FQGNSA.

This clonotype showed up just once. The genes are TRBV11-2 and TRBJ2-7; D not resolved. CDR3 length: 15 residues. Trimming cost V 5 bases and J 2 bases, with 16 bases left between them. Germline assignment: CDR1 SGHAT and CDR2 FQNNGV. CDR3 loop: CASSLIGRGPYEQYF. The CDR3 DNA reads as TGTGCCAGCAGCCTTATAGGGCGTGGTCCCTACGAGCAGTACTTC.

This chain uses TRBV6-6 with TRBJ2-7; 9 bases line up with TRBD1. The CDR3 runs 15 residues. V was clipped by 5 bases and J by 4 bases; unmatched bases: 9. CDR1 and CDR2 (germline): MNHNY, SVGAGI (reference sequence). The chain's CDR3 is CASSPGTGRNYEQYF. In nucleotides, the CDR3 is TGTGCCAGCAGTCCCGGGACAGGGAGAAATTACGAGCAGTACTTC.

This clonotype was recorded once. V and J are TRBV30 and TRBJ2-3; no firm D call. The V gene's germline CDR1 is GTSNPN and CDR2 SVGIG (reference sequence). The CDR3 runs 15 residues. Trimming took 0 bases from V and 1 from J, leaving 11 bases between them. The DNA for the CDR3 is TGTGCCTGGAGTGTACTAAGGGTCGGCACAGATACGCAGTATTTT. Translating it yields CAWSVLRVGTDTQYF.

The chain carries TRBV5-5 and TRBJ2-1; D possibly corresponds to TRBD1 (6 bases). Germline CDR1 is SGHKS and CDR2 is YYEKEE (reference sequence). Trimming removed 5 bases from V and 8 bases from J, with 26 bases in between. There are 17 residues in the CDR3. CDR3 sequence: CASSIRPGRQDGDEQFF. CDR3 coding DNA: TGTGCCAGCAGTATCAGGCCCGGTCGACAGGACGGGGATGAGCAGTTCTTC. The complete variable domain, with remaining parts taken from reference TRBV5-5 and TRBJ2-1, reads DAGVTQSPTHLIKTRGQQVTLRCSPISGHKSVSWYQQVLGQGPQFIFQYYEKEERGRGNFPDRFSARQFPNYSSELNVNALLLGDSALYLCASSIRPGRQDGDEQFFGPGTRLTVL.

This CDR3 is CASSLRGISTGYEQYF. Written as DNA, the CDR3 is TGTGCCAGCAGCTTAAGGGGGATCTCCACAGGCTACGAGCAGTACTTC. The chain combines TRBV7-9 with TRBJ2-7; D may be TRBD1 (6 bases). Germline loops: CDR1 SEHNR, CDR2 FQNEAQ (reference sequence). Trimming cost V 2 bases and J 3 bases, with 17 bases left between them. The CDR3 runs to 16 residues.